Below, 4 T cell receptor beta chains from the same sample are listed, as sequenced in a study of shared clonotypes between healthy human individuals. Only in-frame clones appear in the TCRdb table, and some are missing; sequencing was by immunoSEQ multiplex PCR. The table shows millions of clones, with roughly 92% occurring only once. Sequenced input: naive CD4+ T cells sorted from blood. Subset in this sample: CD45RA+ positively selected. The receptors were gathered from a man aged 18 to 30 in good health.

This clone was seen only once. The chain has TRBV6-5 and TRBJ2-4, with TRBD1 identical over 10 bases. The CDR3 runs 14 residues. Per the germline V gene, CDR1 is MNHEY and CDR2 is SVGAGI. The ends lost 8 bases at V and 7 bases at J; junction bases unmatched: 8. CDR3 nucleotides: TGTGCCAGCGCCACCGGGACAGGGGAGAACATTCAGTACTTC. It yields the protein CASATGTGENIQYF.

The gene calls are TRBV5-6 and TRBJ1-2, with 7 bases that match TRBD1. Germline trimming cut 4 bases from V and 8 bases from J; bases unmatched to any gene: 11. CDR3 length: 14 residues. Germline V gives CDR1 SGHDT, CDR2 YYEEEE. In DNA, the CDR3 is TGTGCCAGCAGCAGAGACAGGGTGGGTCGGGGCTACACCTTC. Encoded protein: CASSRDRVGRGYTF.

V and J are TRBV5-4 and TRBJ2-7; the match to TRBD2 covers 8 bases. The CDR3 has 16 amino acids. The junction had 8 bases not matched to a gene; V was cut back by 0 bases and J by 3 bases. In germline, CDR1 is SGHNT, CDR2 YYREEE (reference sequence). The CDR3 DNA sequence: TGTGCCAGCAGCTTGGCCGGAGCGGGAGCGGGCTACGAGCAGTACTTC. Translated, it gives CASSLAGAGAGYEQYF. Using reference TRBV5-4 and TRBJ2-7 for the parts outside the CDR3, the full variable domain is ETGVTQSPTHLIKTRGQQVTLRCSSQSGHNTVSWYQQALGQGPQFIFQYYREEENGRGNFPPRFSGLQFPNYSSELNVNALELDDSALYLCASSLAGAGAGYEQYFGPGTRLTVT.

CDR3 coding DNA: TGTGCCAGCAGTGAATACACGGGCGTCTATGGCTACACCTTC. The encoded protein is CASSEYTGVYGYTF. The V gene is TRBV25-1, the J gene TRBJ1-2; D ambiguous. Trimming removed 0 bases at V and 4 bases at J, with 9 bases between. Germline-derived CDR1 and CDR2 are MGHDK and SYGVNS. The CDR3 is 14 residues long.